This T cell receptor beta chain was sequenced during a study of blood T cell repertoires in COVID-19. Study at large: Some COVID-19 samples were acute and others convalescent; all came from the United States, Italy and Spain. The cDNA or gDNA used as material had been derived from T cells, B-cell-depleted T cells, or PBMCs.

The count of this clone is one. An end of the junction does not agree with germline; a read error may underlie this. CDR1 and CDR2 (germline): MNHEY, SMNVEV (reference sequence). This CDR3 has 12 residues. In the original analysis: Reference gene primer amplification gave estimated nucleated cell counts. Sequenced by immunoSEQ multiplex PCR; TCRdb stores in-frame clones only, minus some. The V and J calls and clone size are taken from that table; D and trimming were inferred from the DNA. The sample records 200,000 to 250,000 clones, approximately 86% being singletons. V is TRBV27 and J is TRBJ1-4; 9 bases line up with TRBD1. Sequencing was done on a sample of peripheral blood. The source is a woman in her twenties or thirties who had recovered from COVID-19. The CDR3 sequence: CASRTGTGKVVF. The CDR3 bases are TGTGCCAGCAGAACGGGGACAGGGAAGGTGGTTTTT.